Below, 9 T cell receptor beta chains from the same sample are listed, as sequenced in a study of T cell repertoires in cytomegalovirus infection. One entry per CDR3 protein, called by TCRdb with MiXCR from the reads. The data contain around 120,000 distinct CDR3 sequences, roughly 9% of them seen just once; the ten biggest clones take up over 9.5%. Input material: PBMCs. The receptor source for this set is a human donor in good health (CMV status not recorded). Some clones in this sample may be carry-over from other donors' samples.

In its sample, this clonotype was seen a few times. This chain connects TRBV29-1 to TRBJ2-7, with 7 bases fitting TRBD2. This CDR3 has 15 residues. Germline V gives CDR1 SQVTM, CDR2 ANQGSEA. V gave up 4 bases and J gave up 2 bases; unmatched junction bases: 11. The CDR3 here is CSVVGGGSGTYEQYF. In DNA, the CDR3 is TGCAGCGTTGTGGGGGGGGGTAGCGGAACCTACGAGCAGTACTTC.

This clonotype was seen repeatedly, ten times or more. The V call is TRBV7-2, the J call TRBJ1-5; D unresolved. The V and J ends lost 7 bases and 3 bases respectively, with 13 bases between them. The CDR3 is 14 residues long. Germline loops: CDR1 SGHTA, CDR2 FQGNSA. This chain's CDR3 is CASMLGPNNQPQHF. The CDR3 nucleotides are TGTGCCAGCATGCTCGGGCCGAACAATCAGCCCCAGCATTTT.

The table lists this clonotype with many counts. This chain uses TRBV29-1 with TRBJ1-5; no firm D call. Looked up from germline, CDR1 is SQVTM and CDR2 is ANQGSEA. The CDR3 is 12 amino acids. V lost 5 bases, J lost 3 bases, and 8 bases lay in between. CDR3 DNA sequence: TGCAGCGTTATGGGGATCAATCAGCCCCAGCATTTT. It yields the protein CSVMGINQPQHF.

This clonotype was recorded at least ten times. The chain recombines TRBV20-1 with TRBJ1-5; no clear D gene. Trimming removed 0 bases at V and 0 bases at J, with 9 bases between. The CDR3 contains 15 residues. Germline loops: CDR1 DFQATT, CDR2 SNEGSKA (reference sequence). The CDR3 DNA reads TGCAGTGCTAGAGAGGAACTGGTTAGCAATCAGCCCCAGCATTTT. Encoded protein: CSAREELVSNQPQHF.

This clonotype was detected once. The chain links TRBV4-1 to TRBJ2-3; D perhaps matches TRBD2 (6 bases). This CDR3 is built from 18 residues. CDR1 is MGHRA, CDR2 YSYEKL, per germline. Trimming pared 1 base from V and 2 bases from J, leaving 19 bases between. The CDR3 sequence is CASSQVPQRAGPTDTQYF. CDR3 nucleotide sequence: TGCGCCAGCAGCCAAGTTCCGCAGAGGGCGGGGCCCACAGATACGCAGTATTTT.

This clonotype showed up many times. The chain has TRBV6-6 and TRBJ1-2, with 7 nucleotides matching TRBD1. Trimming removed 2 bases from V and 6 bases from J; junction bases left unmatched: 6. The germline CDR1 and CDR2 sequences are MNHNY and SVGAGI (reference sequence). This CDR3 is built from 14 residues. CDR3 sequence: CASSYAGTENGYTF. The CDR3 DNA sequence: TGTGCCAGCAGTTACGCCGGGACAGAGAATGGCTACACCTTC.

This clonotype was detected a few times. This chain links TRBV18 with TRBJ2-7; D assignment may be TRBD1 or TRBD2 (6 bases each). Trimming pared 3 bases from V and 1 base from J, leaving 13 bases between. The CDR3 is 15 residues long. CDR1 KGHSH and CDR2 LQKENI come from the germline V gene. The DNA for the CDR3 is TGTGCCAGCTCACCGGGGGGCCCTTATTCCTACGAGCAGTACTTC. It yields the protein CASSPGGPYSYEQYF.

This clonotype appeared many times. The chain carries TRBV7-2 and TRBJ1-2; tentative D call: TRBD1 (6 bases). The CDR3 is made up of 13 amino acids. Germline-derived CDR1 and CDR2 are SGHTA and FQGNSA. Trimming pared 5 bases from V and 4 bases from J, leaving 11 bases between. CDR3 region: CASSPDRTYGYTF. The CDR3 coding sequence is TGTGCCAGCAGCCCCGACAGGACCTATGGCTACACCTTC.

This clonotype came up many times. The rearrangement uses TRBV12-3 or TRBV12-4 and TRBJ2-1; TRBD1 matches 12 bases. The CDR3 sequence is 17 residues long. Unmatched junction bases numbered 6, after V lost 5 bases and J lost 1 base. The CDR3 nucleotides are TGTGCCAGCAGTCCGGGACAGGGGGCATTTTCCTACAATGAGCAGTTCTTC. This sequence encodes CASSPGQGAFSYNEQFF.